These 14 T cell receptor beta chains share one sample of origin, sequenced in a study of shared clonotypes between healthy human individuals. Repertoires were generated with immunoSEQ multiplex PCR, while TCRdb's copy carries only in-frame clones and drops some. The table shows roughly 1,500,000 clones, with around 98% occurring only once. Material: naive CD4+ T cells sorted from blood. Subset denoted: CD45RA+ positively selected. The receptor set was obtained from a young man in good health.

CDR3 protein: CASSDRGQKLFF. CDR3 sequence (DNA): TGTGCCAGCTCGGACAGGGGGCAAAAACTGTTTTTT. V is TRBV6-5 and J is TRBJ1-4; 11 nucleotides match TRBD1. Germline CDR1 reads MNHEY; CDR2 reads SVGAGI. The CDR3 spans 12 residues. Unmatched junction bases numbered 2, after V lost 8 bases and J lost 9 bases.

The chain combines TRBV6-6 with TRBJ2-2; either TRBD1 or TRBD2 may supply D (5 bases each). The CDR3 consists of 16 residues. Germline CDR1 and CDR2: MNHNY and SVGAGI (reference sequence). The V gene lost 6 bases and the J gene lost 2 bases, with 16 bases spanning the gap. CDR3 region: CASSNRDGENTGELFF. In DNA, the CDR3 is TGTGCCAGCAGCAACCGGGACGGAGAAAACACCGGGGAGCTGTTTTTT.

This chain links TRBV19 with TRBJ1-5; TRBD1 matches at 7 bases. CDR3 length equals 17 residues. Losses at the gene ends were 6 bases for V and 0 bases for J; bases not matched to a gene: 11. Looked up from germline, CDR1 is LNHDA and CDR2 is SQIVND (reference sequence). The CDR3 is CASRLRDRPNSNQPQHF. The CDR3 coding sequence is TGTGCCAGTAGACTCCGGGACAGACCTAATAGCAATCAGCCCCAGCATTTT.

This clone has only one observation. The chain employs TRBV7-3 and TRBJ2-3, with 8 nucleotides matching TRBD2. CDR3 size: 17 residues. With 3 bases clipped from V and 0 bases from J, the junction kept 8 bases outside the gene matches. Per the germline V gene, CDR1 is SGHTA and CDR2 is FQGTGA. The CDR3 protein is CASSFLSGNYSTDTQYF. CDR3 coding DNA: TGTGCCAGCAGCTTCCTTAGCGGGAACTATAGCACAGATACGCAGTATTTT.

The chain joins TRBV4-1 to TRBJ2-2; no definite D call. V dropped 1 base and J dropped 5 bases, with 5 bases sitting between them. CDR3 length equals 13 residues. Germline values: CDR1 MGHRA, CDR2 YSYEKL. The CDR3 here is CASSQVPTGELFF. CDR3 DNA: TGCGCCAGCAGCCAAGTACCGACCGGGGAGCTGTTTTTT.

This clone was observed a single time. V and J are TRBV19 and TRBJ1-1; D is unresolved. Between the trimmed V and J ends, which lost 5 bases and 3 bases, there was a span of 13 bases. CDR1 is LNHDA and CDR2 is SQIVND in the germline V gene (reference sequence). This CDR3 region has 14 residues. This chain's CDR3 is CASSETIRDTEAFF. CDR3 sequence (DNA): TGTGCCAGTAGTGAGACCATTCGGGACACTGAAGCTTTCTTT.

V gene TRBV27 combines with J gene TRBJ2-7; tentative D call: TRBD1 (6 bases). The CDR3 totals 15 residues. With 6 bases removed from V and 7 bases from J, the gap between germline ends came to 22 bases. Germline assignment: CDR1 MNHEY and CDR2 SMNVEV (reference sequence). For the CDR3, the DNA is TGTGCCAGCAGCCCTATTAGACAGGTTTTAGGGGAGCAGTACTTC. As protein: CASSPIRQVLGEQYF.

The genes are TRBV29-1 and TRBJ2-7, with TRBD2 matching 7 bases. CDR3 length equals 12 residues. Germline loops: CDR1 SQVTM, CDR2 ANQGSEA. V was clipped by 5 bases and J by 2 bases; unmatched bases: 3. CDR3 loop: CSVTTSTYEQYF. In DNA, the CDR3 is TGCAGCGTTACGACTAGCACCTACGAGCAGTACTTC.

This clone has only one observation. The CDR3 loop reads CASSGNNEQFF. CDR3 coding DNA: TGTGCCAGCTCAGGAAACAATGAGCAGTTCTTC. The rearrangement links TRBV18 to TRBJ2-1, with D unclear. Germline CDR1 reads KGHSH; CDR2 reads LQKENI. V lost 5 bases to trimming and J lost 5 bases, with 4 bases between them. The CDR3 runs to 11 residues. Full variable domain (rest looked up from reference TRBV18 and TRBJ2-1): NAGVMQNPRHLVRRRGQEARLRCSPMKGHSHVYWYRQLPEEGLKFMVYLQKENIIDESGMPKERFSAEFPKEGPSILRIQQVVRGDSAAYFCASSGNNEQFFGPGTRLTVL.

The chain links TRBV7-9 to TRBJ2-2; 7 bases map to TRBD1. V was clipped by 2 bases and J by 1 base; unmatched bases: 4. The germline V gene encodes CDR1 SEHNR and CDR2 FQNEAQ (reference sequence). The CDR3 covers 16 residues. The CDR3 DNA follows: TGTGCCAGCAGCTTACACAGGGGCAGGAACACCGGGGAGCTGTTTTTT. Translated: CASSLHRGRNTGELFF.

The chain is built from TRBV6-1 and TRBJ2-1; 8 positions match TRBD1. Germline trimming cut 1 base from V and 9 bases from J; bases unmatched to any gene: 5. Looked up from germline, CDR1 is MNHNS and CDR2 is SASEGT. The CDR3 totals 14 residues. Here the CDR3 DNA reads TGTGCCAGCAGTGAAGGACAGGGGTCATCTGAGCAGTTCTTC. Protein sequence: CASSEGQGSSEQFF.

The chain uses TRBV30 and TRBJ2-7; 8 bases match TRBD1. The V and J ends lost 0 bases and 2 bases, in that order; junction bases with no gene match: 9. The CDR3 covers 16 residues. The V gene's germline CDR1 is GTSNPN and CDR2 SVGIG (reference sequence). CDR3 nucleotides: TGTGCCTGGAGTGTACGGGCAGGGGGCAAGGCCTACGAGCAGTACTTC. Translated, it gives CAWSVRAGGKAYEQYF. The full variable domain, its missing parts supplied by reference TRBV30 and TRBJ2-7, is SQTIHQWPATLVQPVGSPLSLECTVEGTSNPNLYWYRQAAGRGLQLLFYSVGIGQISSEVPQNLSASRPQDRQFILSSKKLLLSDSGFYLCAWSVRAGGKAYEQYFGPGTRLTVT.

The rearrangement links TRBV4-2 to TRBJ2-1; 9 bases match TRBD2. Trimming cost V 1 base and J 5 bases; bases outside gene matches: 3. Germline CDR1 is LGHNA and CDR2 is YNFKEQ. This CDR3 contains 15 residues. The CDR3 loop reads CASSQVSGGNNEQFF. DNA of the CDR3: TGTGCCAGCAGCCAAGTTAGCGGGGGTAACAATGAGCAGTTCTTC.

Note on this clone: This sample includes further DNA sequences coding for the same CDR3. V and J are TRBV9 and TRBJ2-1; D remains unclear. V was clipped by 4 bases and J by 0 bases, with 14 bases between them. Germline CDR1 reads SGDLS; CDR2 reads YYNGEE. There are 16 residues in the CDR3. CDR3 nucleotide sequence: TGTGCCAGCAGCCCTCGGACGGGTAGCTCCTACAATGAGCAGTTCTTC. This gives the protein CASSPRTGSSYNEQFF.